The source of this TCR beta chain is a study of blood T cells in healthy people across ages (dated by TCRdb to between 2015 and 2016). Broadly, across the study: Template switching captured roughly one uniquely barcoded TCR beta cDNA molecule per two T cells in model experiments. Age-related changes in TCR beta repertoire diversity were measured in the study by deep sequencing normalized with unique cDNA molecular identifiers. Four age groups were formed from the donors: young (average around 15 years), middle-aged (approximately 42), aged (approximately 60) and long-lived (about 75). To avoid experimental bias, donors of different ages were spread randomly across the sequencing lanes. Using the same blood draw, the study looked at two additional independent replicas of 1 million unique cDNA reads for two donors, one aged 18 to 30 and the other aged 80 or older. What the study reported, not specific to this receptor: A strong correlation was found between observed TCR beta diversity and the percentage of naive T cells measured by flow cytometry. Estimates of total diversity based on one million sequenced T cells were regarded as lower bounds and as underestimates. As age increased, observed TCR beta diversity per million T cells dropped in a roughly linear way, and a significant reduction was already evident by age around 41. Compared with the aged group, the long-lived group had more naive CD4+ T cells, fewer expanded clones and increased TCR diversity, suggesting age selection. Bulk unsorted PBMC profiling prevented conclusive comparison of naive and antigen-experienced compartments. Donor CMV infection status was unknown, potentially confounding age-related changes in expanded clonotypes.

The protocol used for the library was 5' RACE. The data were produced on an Illumina HiSeq 2500. The second PCR ran for about 7 to 11 cycles and used a J-beta primer mix along with a sample-barcoded 5' primer. A template-switch 5' adaptor carrying 12 random nucleotides introduced a unique molecular identifier onto each TCR beta cDNA molecule. Each sample yielded at least 2.5 million CDR3-containing paired-end reads. First-strand cDNA was synthesized from all RNA with the Mint cDNA synthesis kit, primed by a TRBC-specific oligonucleotide. Following uracil-DNA glycosylase treatment, all cDNA underwent a first 18-cycle PCR with the universal primers M1SS and BC2_uni_R. As for how the authors treated the data: For normalization, 1 million high-quality reads were randomly selected from each sample, with every read carrying a distinct molecular identifier. Instead of being binned into consensus sequences, reads with shared molecular identifiers were discarded. MiTCR, with a Q25 quality threshold and the strictest error-elimination algorithm, was used for CDR3 identification, clonotype clustering and error correction. A nonparametric unseen species model using Euler transformation provided a lower-bound estimate of total TCR beta diversity. TCRdb trimmed public reads at Q25 via fastp, called clones via MiXCR and kept in-frame beta chains. Rows are combined by CDR3 protein, so each entry shows the most common genes and DNA. What appears here as the V and J calls and clone size reflects TCRdb's work, not the paper's. The sample table holds approximately 880,000 distinct CDR3 sequences, of which roughly 43% were seen once. 13% of the sample comes from the top ten.

A note on this clonotype: The target of this receptor is not known. Base-call qualities are not available, and no considerably larger clone is one nucleotide away.

The donors were roughly 39 Caucasian individuals from Russia, aged about 6 to 100 years, who were systemically healthy. Around 10 milliliters of peripheral blood were collected from each donor into EDTA-treated Vacutainer tubes. Ficoll-Paque density-gradient centrifugation was used to isolate PBMCs, with at least 7 million per sample. Trizol reagent was used to extract total RNA from PBMCs, with at least 5.5 micrograms per sample. For every donor, an aliquot of PBMCs went through flow cytometry to measure the percentages of naive CD45RAhigh/CD27high T cells. Trimming accounts for 3 bases at V and 5 bases at J, while the number of junction bases matched to no gene is 4. Sequences SEHNR (CDR1) and FQNEAQ (CDR2) are obtained from the germline V gene (reference sequence). The CDR3 runs 15 amino acids, cysteine and phenylalanine included. Just CDR3 DNA is preserved here, 45 bases in frame from base 1.

The chain was built from TRBV7-9 and TRBJ1-1; the central 12 bases match TRBD1. The sequenced sample was blood. The TCR comes from a man under 40 in good health. In nucleotide form, the sequence is TGTGCCAGCAGCTTGGGACAGGGGGCGCTTACTGAAGCTTTCTTT. This is translated as CASSLGQGALTEAFF.